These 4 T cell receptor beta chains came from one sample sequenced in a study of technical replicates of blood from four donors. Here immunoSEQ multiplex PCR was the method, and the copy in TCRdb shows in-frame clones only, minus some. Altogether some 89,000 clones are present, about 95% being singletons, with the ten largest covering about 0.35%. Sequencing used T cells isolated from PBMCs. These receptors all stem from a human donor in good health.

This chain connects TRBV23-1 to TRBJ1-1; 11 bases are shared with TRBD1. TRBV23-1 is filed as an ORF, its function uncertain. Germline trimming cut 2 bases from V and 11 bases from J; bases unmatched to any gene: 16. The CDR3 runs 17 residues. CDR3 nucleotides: TGCGCCAGCAGTCAAAGGGACAGGGGGACTACTTGGGTGGCCGCTTTCTTT. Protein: CASSQRDRGTTWVAAFF.

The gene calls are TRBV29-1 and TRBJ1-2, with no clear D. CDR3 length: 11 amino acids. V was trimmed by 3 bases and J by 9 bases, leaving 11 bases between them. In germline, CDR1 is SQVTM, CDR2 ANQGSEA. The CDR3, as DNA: TGCAGCGTTGACTTACGGTCGCGCTACACCTTC. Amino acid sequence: CSVDLRSRYTF. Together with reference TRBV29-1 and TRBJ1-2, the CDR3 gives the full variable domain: SAVISQKPSRDICQRGTSLTIQCQVDSQVTMMFWYRQQPGQSLTLIATANQGSEATYESGFVIDKFPISRPNLTFSTLTVSNMSPEDSSIYLCSVDLRSRYTFGSGTRLTVV.

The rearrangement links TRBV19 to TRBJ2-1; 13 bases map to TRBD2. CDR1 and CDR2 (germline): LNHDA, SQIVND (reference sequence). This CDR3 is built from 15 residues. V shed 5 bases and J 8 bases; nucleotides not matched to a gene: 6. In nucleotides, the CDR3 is TGTGCCAGTAGTGGACTAGCGGGAGCAATTGATGAGCAGTTCTTC. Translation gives CASSGLAGAIDEQFF.

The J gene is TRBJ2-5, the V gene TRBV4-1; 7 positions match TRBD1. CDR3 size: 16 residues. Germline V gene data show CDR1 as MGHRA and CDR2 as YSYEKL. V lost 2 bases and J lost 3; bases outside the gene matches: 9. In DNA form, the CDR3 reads TGCGCCAGCAGCCAACCGGTTCGGGACAGAAAAGAGACCCAGTACTTC. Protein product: CASSQPVRDRKETQYF.